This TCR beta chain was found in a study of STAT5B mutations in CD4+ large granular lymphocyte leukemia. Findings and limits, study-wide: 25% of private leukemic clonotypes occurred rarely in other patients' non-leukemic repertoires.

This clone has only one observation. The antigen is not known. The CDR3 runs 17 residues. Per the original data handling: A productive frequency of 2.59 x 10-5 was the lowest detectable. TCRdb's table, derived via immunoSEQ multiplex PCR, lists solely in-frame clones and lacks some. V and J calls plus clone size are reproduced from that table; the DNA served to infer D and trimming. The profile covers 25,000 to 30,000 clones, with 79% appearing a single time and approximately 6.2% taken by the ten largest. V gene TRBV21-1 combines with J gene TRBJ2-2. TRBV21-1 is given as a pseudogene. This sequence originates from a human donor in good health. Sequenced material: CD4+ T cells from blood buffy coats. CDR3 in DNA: TGTGCCAGCAGCAAAGAAGTAGGGCAGGACGTTACCGGGGAGCTGTTTTTT. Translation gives CASSKEVGQDVTGELFF.